Listed here are 9 T cell receptor beta chains from one sample, sequenced in a study of blood T cell repertoires in COVID-19 (dated by TCRdb to the early 2020s). Libraries were made using the immunoSEQ multiplex PCR assay. Sourced from immuneACCESS, this table was stored by TCRdb with only in-frame sequences that have V and J called. A share of the clones is absent; for the studies checked, an unresolved V gene accounts for under half, and the remainder has no known explanation. A total of 97,000 or so clones appear in this sample, 79% of them only once. Around 18% of the sample is held by the ten biggest clonotypes. What was sequenced was peripheral blood. The receptor source for this set is a woman aged 80 or older with active or convalescent COVID-19.

V is TRBV30 and J is TRBJ2-7; D is unresolved. The CDR3 consists of 14 residues. Trimming stripped 1 base from V and 1 base from J, with 11 bases between. CDR1 is GTSNPN, CDR2 SVGIG, per germline (reference sequence). DNA of the CDR3: TGTGCCTGGAGTGAAACTGTGACATCCTACGAGCAGTACTTC. It encodes CAWSETVTSYEQYF.

The chain uses TRBV19 and TRBJ1-5, with TRBD1 as a possible D gene (5 bases). Germline V gene lookup returns CDR1 LNHDA and CDR2 SQIVND (reference sequence). The CDR3 runs to 17 residues. The V gene lost 5 bases and the J gene lost 2 bases, with 19 bases spanning the gap. The CDR3 region has the DNA TGTGCCAGTAGTCCCCCCCCATGGGGCGGAGGCAATCAGCCCCAGCATTTT. Encoded protein: CASSPPPWGGGNQPQHF.

The gene calls are TRBV28 and TRBJ2-1; D remains unclear. Between the trimmed V and J ends, which lost 7 bases and 9 bases, there was a span of 16 bases. Germline CDR1 reads MDHEN; CDR2 reads SYDVKM. This CDR3 contains 13 residues. CDR3 sequence reads: CASTSGMIGEQFF. DNA of the CDR3: TGTGCCAGCACTTCAGGAATGATAGGTGAGCAGTTCTTC. Full variable domain (missing parts from reference TRBV28 and TRBJ2-1): DVKVTQSSRYLVKRTGEKVFLECVQDMDHENMFWYRQDPGLGLRLIYFSYDVKMKEKGDIPEGYSVSREKKERFSLILESASTNQTSMYLCASTSGMIGEQFFGPGTRLTVL.

The rearrangement uses TRBV7-3 and TRBJ1-1; tentative D call: TRBD1 (6 bases). V was shortened by 5 bases and J by 0 bases, with 10 bases between the two germline ends. In germline, CDR1 is SGHTA, CDR2 FQGTGA. The CDR3 is made up of 14 amino acids. The CDR3, as DNA: TGTGCCAGCAGCGTGGGGGCCTTGAACACTGAAGCTTTCTTT. Translated, it gives CASSVGALNTEAFF.

As concerns this clone: At one end, the junction sequence differs from germline, possibly due to a read error. The rearrangement uses TRBV5-1 and TRBJ2-1, with 8 bases fitting TRBD1. Germline values: CDR1 SGHRS, CDR2 YFSETQ. The CDR3 extends over 16 amino acids. CDR3 protein: CASSSLQGARYNEQFF. CDR3 in DNA: TGTGCCAGCAGCTCCCTTCAGGGGGCTAGGTACAATGAGCAGTTCTTC.

A remark on this clone: At one boundary the junction diverges from the germline segment, which might be a read error. The CDR3 DNA follows: TGTGCCAGCAGCCGTTTGGGGGACAGCCTCTATGGCTACACCTTC. The encoded protein is CASSRLGDSLYGYTF. The chain recombines TRBV5-1 with TRBJ1-2; 7 bases match TRBD1. This CDR3 comprises 15 residues. The germline V gene encodes CDR1 SGHRS and CDR2 YFSETQ.

This clone has only one observation. The J gene is TRBJ1-2, the V gene TRBV2; D ambiguous. Germline lookup yields CDR1 SNHLY and CDR2 FYNNEI. Deletions cut 7 bases from V and 2 bases from J, with 14 bases between. The length of the CDR3 is 14 residues. The chain's CDR3 is CASTPGTVNYGYTF. Here the CDR3 DNA reads TGTGCCAGCACCCCAGGCACGGTGAACTATGGCTACACCTTC.

This clone is a singleton in its sample. The rearrangement joins TRBV7-2 to TRBJ1-1; D gene uncertain. Trimming stripped 5 bases from V and 1 base from J, with 11 bases between. The germline V gene encodes CDR1 SGHTA and CDR2 FQGNSA. The CDR3 contains 14 residues. CDR3 residues: CASSPSPGNTEAFF. The DNA of the CDR3 is TGTGCCAGCAGCCCTAGCCCAGGGAACACTGAAGCTTTCTTT.

V and J are TRBV28 and TRBJ1-3, with D hard to call. Germline assignment: CDR1 MDHEN and CDR2 SYDVKM. The CDR3 is 15 amino acids. V dropped 5 bases and J dropped 1 base, with 12 bases sitting between them. The CDR3 loop is CASSPPRGSGNTIYF. CDR3 in DNA: TGTGCCAGCAGTCCCCCCCGCGGTTCTGGAAACACCATATATTTT.